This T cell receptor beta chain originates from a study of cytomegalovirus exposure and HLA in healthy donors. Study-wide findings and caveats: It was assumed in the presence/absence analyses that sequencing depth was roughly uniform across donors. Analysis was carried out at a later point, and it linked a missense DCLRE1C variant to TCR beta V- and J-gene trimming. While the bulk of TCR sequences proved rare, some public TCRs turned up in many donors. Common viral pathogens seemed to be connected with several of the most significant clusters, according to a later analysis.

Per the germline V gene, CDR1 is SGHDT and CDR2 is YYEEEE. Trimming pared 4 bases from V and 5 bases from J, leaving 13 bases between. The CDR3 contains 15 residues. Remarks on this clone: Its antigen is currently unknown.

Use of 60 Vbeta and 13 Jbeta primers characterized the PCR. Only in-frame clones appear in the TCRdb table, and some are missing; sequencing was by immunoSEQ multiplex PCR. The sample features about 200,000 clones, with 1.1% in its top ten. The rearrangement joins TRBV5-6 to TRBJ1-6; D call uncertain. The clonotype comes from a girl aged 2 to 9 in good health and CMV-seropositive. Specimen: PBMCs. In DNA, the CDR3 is TGTGCCAGCAGCCGGAGGGCAGGAGATAATTCACCCCTCCACTTT. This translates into CASSRRAGDNSPLHF. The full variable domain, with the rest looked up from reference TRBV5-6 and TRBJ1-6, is DAGVTQSPTHLIKTRGQQVTLRCSPKSGHDTVSWYQQALGQGPQFIFQYYEEEERQRGNFPDRFSGHQFPNYSSELNVNALLLGDSALYLCASSRRAGDNSPLHFGNGTRLTVT.